The 24 T cell receptor beta chains given below trace back to one sample, sequenced in a study of blood T cell repertoires in COVID-19. Clones were read by immunoSEQ multiplex PCR, and TCRdb kept only the in-frame ones, dropping some. The repertoire holds roughly 300,000 clones, with about 89% as singletons. The sequenced material came from peripheral blood. The receptors stem from a woman in her thirties with COVID-19, enrolled during active disease.

J is TRBJ2-1 and V is TRBV29-1; a weak D match, TRBD2 (7 bases). Germline V gene data show CDR1 as SQVTM and CDR2 as ANQGSEA. The CDR3 extends over 14 amino acids. The V gene lost 4 bases and the J gene lost 8 bases, with 18 bases spanning the gap. The CDR3 nucleotides read TGCAGCGTTGCGGGCGGGAGAGGGGGGGATGAGCAGTTCTTC. It codes for CSVAGGRGGDEQFF.

The chain has TRBV6-1 and TRBJ1-5, with TRBD1 as a possible D gene (5 bases). CDR1 MNHNS and CDR2 SASEGT come from the germline V gene. This CDR3 region has 14 residues. Trimming cost V 0 bases and J 6 bases, with 9 bases left between them. The CDR3 region is CASSEARGGQPQHF. The CDR3 DNA reads TGTGCCAGCAGTGAAGCTAGGGGTGGTCAGCCCCAGCATTTT.

Details on this clone: A read error may account for a junction end that differs from germline. The genes are TRBV4-2 and TRBJ2-1, with D tentatively TRBD2 (5 bases). Germline CDR1 is LGHNA and CDR2 is YNFKEQ. This CDR3 is built from 17 residues. CDR3 sequence reads: CAGSQEGLRRSYNEQFF. DNA of the CDR3: TGTGCCGGCAGCCAAGAAGGCCTGAGGAGGTCCTACAATGAGCAGTTCTTC.

V is TRBV3-1 (or the pseudogene TRBV3-2) and J is TRBJ2-1; 12 bases match TRBD1. The CDR3 is 16 amino acids. Germline CDR1 is LGHDT and CDR2 is YNNKEL (reference sequence). V lost 4 bases and J lost 3; bases outside the gene matches: 4. The CDR3 loop reads CASSRGTGGHYNEQFF. The DNA for the CDR3 is TGTGCCAGCAGCCGAGGGACAGGGGGCCACTACAATGAGCAGTTCTTC.

The chain carries TRBV19 and TRBJ1-1; TRBD1 matches 9 bases. The CDR3 consists of 15 residues. V lost 5 bases and J lost 2; bases outside the gene matches: 6. CDR1 is LNHDA, CDR2 SQIVND, per germline (reference sequence). The CDR3 region has the DNA TGTGCCAGTAGTTCACCGGGACAGGGTAACACTGAAGCTTTCTTT. Translation gives CASSSPGQGNTEAFF.

This clone showed up just once. The rearrangement joins TRBV5-6 to TRBJ2-1; D is unresolved. The CDR3 contains 11 residues. CDR1 SGHDT and CDR2 YYEEEE come from the germline V gene. Trimming pared 4 bases from V and 10 bases from J, leaving 9 bases between. The chain's CDR3 is CASSDYREQFF. The CDR3 region has the DNA TGTGCCAGCAGCGATTACAGAGAGCAGTTCTTC.

Only one count was recorded for this clone. The genes are TRBV15 and TRBJ2-5, with D hard to call. The CDR3 consists of 15 residues. CDR1 and CDR2 (germline): LNHNV, YYDKDF (reference sequence). V was trimmed by 0 bases and J by 3 bases, leaving 11 bases between them. CDR3 bases: TGTGCCACCAGCAGAGATCGGTTCGGAGAAGAGACCCAGTACTTC. It specifies CATSRDRFGEETQYF.

This clone was seen more than once but under ten times. The chain uses TRBV20-1 and TRBJ2-1; D not certain. V was clipped by 3 bases and J by 0 bases, with 9 bases between them. Germline V gives CDR1 DFQATT, CDR2 SNEGSKA (reference sequence). This CDR3 region has 14 residues. The CDR3 here is CSASIRFSYNEQFF. CDR3 DNA: TGCAGTGCTAGTATACGGTTCTCCTACAATGAGCAGTTCTTC.

The V call is TRBV21-1, the J call TRBJ2-7; the table names TRBD2, a call not compared with the DNA. TRBV21-1 is a known pseudogene. The CDR3 sequence is 16 residues long. The CDR3 DNA reads as TGTGCCAGCAGCGACTATAGCGGAGTGCGCTCCTACGAGCAGTACTTC. This translates into CASSDYSGVRSYEQYF.

J is TRBJ1-1 and V is TRBV19; D perhaps matches TRBD1 (6 bases). The CDR3 has 14 amino acids. The V gene's germline CDR1 is LNHDA and CDR2 SQIVND (reference sequence). Trimming pared 7 bases from V and 5 bases from J, leaving 17 bases between. DNA for the CDR3: TGTGCCAGTATCGGGGGGGCTAGATGGACTGAAGCTTTCTTT. It is translated as CASIGGARWTEAFF.

Ten or more counts support this clone. V usage is TRBV28 and J usage is TRBJ2-7; 7 positions agree with TRBD1. Germline V CDR1 and CDR2: MDHEN, SYDVKM. The V and J ends lost 5 bases and 0 bases, in that order; junction bases with no gene match: 7. This CDR3 has 15 residues. The CDR3 sequence: CASSSLGDSSYEQYF. DNA of the CDR3: TGTGCCAGCAGTAGTCTGGGGGACAGCTCCTACGAGCAGTACTTC.

The rearrangement uses TRBV9 and TRBJ1-2, with D unresolved. Germline-derived CDR1 and CDR2 are SGDLS and YYNGEE. This CDR3 region has 12 residues. The V end lost 0 bases, the J end lost 4 bases, and 4 bases lay between the germline ends. In DNA, the CDR3 is TGTGCCAGCAGCGTAGTCGGCTATGGCTACACCTTC. Protein product: CASSVVGYGYTF.

The rearrangement joins TRBV6-6 to TRBJ1-1; 8 bases are shared with TRBD1. This CDR3 spans 14 amino acids. Germline CDR1 and CDR2: MNHNY and SVGAGI (reference sequence). J lost 7 bases, V lost 0 bases, and 4 bases had no gene match. CDR3 region: CASSYSGQGFEAFF. CDR3 in DNA: TGTGCCAGCAGTTACTCCGGACAGGGCTTTGAAGCTTTCTTT.

Only one count was recorded for this clone. This sequence joins TRBV7-9 and TRBJ1-2; the D gene is possibly TRBD1 (5 bases). CDR3 length: 17 amino acids. The germline V gene has CDR1 SEHNR and CDR2 FQNEAQ (reference sequence). Deletions cut 5 bases from V and 3 bases from J, with 22 bases between. CDR3 amino acids: CASSLGRGGALDYGYTF. The CDR3 DNA reads as TGTGCCAGCAGCCTAGGTCGCGGAGGGGCCCTTGACTATGGCTACACCTTC.

This clone was seen once. This sequence joins TRBV10-3 and TRBJ1-4, with TRBD1 identical over 7 bases. V was clipped by 6 bases and J by 5 bases; unmatched bases: 6. Germline CDR1 is ENHRY and CDR2 is SYGVKD. The CDR3 has 14 residues. CDR3 sequence: CAIRKGAQNEKLFF. The CDR3 DNA reads TGTGCCATCAGGAAGGGGGCGCAGAATGAAAAACTGTTTTTT.

The rearrangement uses TRBV11-2 and TRBJ1-5; D possibly corresponds to TRBD1 (5 bases). V was cut by 8 bases and J by 3 bases, with 17 bases left in between. CDR1 is SGHAT and CDR2 is FQNNGV in the germline V gene. The CDR3 sequence is 15 residues long. CDR3 sequence reads: CASGSGTGVNQPQHF. The CDR3, as DNA: TGTGCCAGCGGATCCGGGACGGGGGTCAATCAGCCCCAGCATTTT. Based on the CDR3 plus reference TRBV11-2 and TRBJ1-5, the full variable domain is EAGVAQSPRYKIIEKRQSVAFWCNPISGHATLYWYQQILGQGPKLLIQFQNNGVVDDSQLPKDRFSAERLKGVDSTLKIQPAKLEDSAVYLCASGSGTGVNQPQHFGDGTRLSIL.

CDR3 in amino acids: CASSIGQRIGNTIYF. The CDR3 nucleotides are TGTGCCAGTAGTATCGGCCAGCGGATTGGAAACACCATATATTTT. The rearrangement uses TRBV19 and TRBJ1-3, with D unclear. The CDR3 totals 15 residues. Germline CDR1 is LNHDA and CDR2 is SQIVND (reference sequence). V was cut by 3 bases and J by 3 bases, with 12 bases left in between.

The count of this clone is one. This chain links TRBV18 with TRBJ1-3; D gene unclear. The CDR3 is 15 residues long. V lost 0 bases, J lost 0 bases, and 6 bases lay in between. Looked up from germline, CDR1 is KGHSH and CDR2 is LQKENI. The CDR3 reads CASSPPPRSGNTIYF. CDR3 in DNA: TGTGCCAGCTCACCACCTCCCCGCTCTGGAAACACCATATATTTT.

J is TRBJ2-6 and V is TRBV6-5; the D gene is possibly TRBD1 (6 bases). The CDR3 runs 15 residues. Germline lookup yields CDR1 MNHEY and CDR2 SVGAGI. Trimming shortened V by 7 bases and J by 0 bases, and 10 bases separated the two germline ends. The CDR3 protein is CASKTGSSGANVLTF. CDR3 DNA sequence: TGTGCCAGCAAAACAGGGAGCTCTGGGGCCAACGTCCTGACTTTC.

The chain is built from TRBV3-1 (or the pseudogene TRBV3-2) and TRBJ2-1; 9 bases are shared with TRBD2. This CDR3 contains 16 residues. In germline, CDR1 is LGHDT, CDR2 YNNKEL (reference sequence). Losses at the gene ends were 0 bases for V and 0 bases for J; bases not matched to a gene: 0. CDR3 nucleotide sequence: TGTGCCAGCAGCCAAGATAGCGGGAGCTCCTACAATGAGCAGTTCTTC. Translation gives CASSQDSGSSYNEQFF.

The chain joins TRBV7-9 to TRBJ1-4; no definite D call. With 1 base removed from V and 0 bases from J, the gap between germline ends came to 6 bases. The length of the CDR3 is 15 residues. Germline V gene lookup returns CDR1 SEHNR and CDR2 FQNEAQ (reference sequence). The DNA of the CDR3 is TGTGCCAGCAGCTTAGGGGCCGCAACTAATGAAAAACTGTTTTTT. This encodes CASSLGAATNEKLFF.

The chain recombines TRBV6-6 with TRBJ1-1; D is undetermined. In germline, CDR1 is MNHNY, CDR2 SVGAGI (reference sequence). This CDR3 is 13 amino acids long. The germline V and J ends were trimmed by 5 bases and 0 bases, with 7 bases remaining between them. CDR3 DNA sequence: TGTGCCAGCAGTCGAAATATGAACACTGAAGCTTTCTTT. This encodes CASSRNMNTEAFF.

J is TRBJ1-4 and V is TRBV30; 8 positions agree with TRBD1. This CDR3 has 16 amino acids. Losses at the gene ends were 1 base for V and 6 bases for J; bases not matched to a gene: 10. The germline gives CDR1 GTSNPN, CDR2 SVGIG (reference sequence). The CDR3 bases are TGTGCCTGGAGTGGGGGATACGGGACAGGTGATGAAAAACTGTTTTTT. This translates into CAWSGGYGTGDEKLFF.

The CDR3 sequence is CASSVAGDGVSSYNEQFF. DNA of the CDR3: TGTGCCAGCAGCGTAGCGGGGGACGGAGTGAGCTCCTACAATGAGCAGTTCTTC. The V gene is TRBV9, the J gene TRBJ2-1; tentative D call: TRBD2 (6 bases). Germline V lookup: CDR1 SGDLS, CDR2 YYNGEE. Deletions cut 0 bases from V and 0 bases from J, with 16 bases between. The length of the CDR3 is 18 residues.